This T cell receptor (beta chain) was sequenced during a study of cytomegalovirus exposure and HLA in healthy donors. Across the study: A previous analysis identified fewer than 130 million unique TCR beta sequences derived from 180 million or so T cells.

Findings and caveats of the study: In a later analysis, HLA-associated beta chains showed higher expansion and lower generation probabilities than comparable chains. Cytomegalovirus-associated TCR beta chains were listed, numbering some 180.

This PCR relied on a set of 60 Vbeta primers and 13 Jbeta primers. Here immunoSEQ multiplex PCR was the method, and the copy in TCRdb shows in-frame clones only, minus some. This sample carries about 230,000 clones, 75% to 90% of them seen once, and the ten largest clones take around 1%. With regard to this clone: Its antigen remains unidentified.

This clonotype was obtained from a woman younger than 35 in good health and CMV-seronegative. Material: PBMCs.

CDR3 residues: CASSPLRASNTEAFF. CDR3 DNA: TGTGCCAGCAGCCCACTCAGGGCCTCTAACACTGAAGCTTTCTTT. The V and J genes are TRBV9 and TRBJ1-1; a possible D gene is TRBD1 (5 bases). The V gene lost 4 bases and the J gene lost 2 bases, with 15 bases spanning the gap. The length of the CDR3 is 15 residues. The germline V gene encodes CDR1 SGDLS and CDR2 YYNGEE.